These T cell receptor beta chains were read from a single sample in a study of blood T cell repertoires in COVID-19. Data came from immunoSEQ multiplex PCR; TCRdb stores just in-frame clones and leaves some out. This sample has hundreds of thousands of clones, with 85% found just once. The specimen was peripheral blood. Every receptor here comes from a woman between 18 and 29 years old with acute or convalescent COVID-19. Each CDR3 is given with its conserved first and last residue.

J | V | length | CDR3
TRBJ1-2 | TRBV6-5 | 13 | CAGGRQGTYGYTF
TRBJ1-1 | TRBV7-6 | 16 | CASSLNRGGMNTEAFF
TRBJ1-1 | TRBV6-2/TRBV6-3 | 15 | CASSWGQGMNTEAFF
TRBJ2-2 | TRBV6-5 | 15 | CASSLHPSNTGELFF
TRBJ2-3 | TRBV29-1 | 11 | CSVEFQGTQYF
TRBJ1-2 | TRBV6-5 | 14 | CASSWEGNHYGYTF
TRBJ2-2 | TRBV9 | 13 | CASSSEGFGELFF
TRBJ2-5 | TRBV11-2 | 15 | CASSLENRVQETQYF
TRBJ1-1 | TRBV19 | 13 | CASSAWGPTEAFF
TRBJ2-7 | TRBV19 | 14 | CASSKGWTDYEQYF
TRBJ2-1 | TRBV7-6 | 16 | CASSRGTSGAYNEQFF
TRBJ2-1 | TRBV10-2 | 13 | CATPGLGYNEQFF
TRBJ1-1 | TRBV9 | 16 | CASSVAFAGGNTEAFF
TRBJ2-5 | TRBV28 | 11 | CASSSEGTQYF
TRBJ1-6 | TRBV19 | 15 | CASKEGTVNNSPLHF